These 3 T cell receptor beta chains originate from one sample sequenced in a study of shared clonotypes between healthy human individuals. Produced via immunoSEQ multiplex PCR; TCRdb's table is partial and in-frame only. Of over 700,000 clones listed, 72% are singletons. The specimen was memory CD4+ T cells sorted from blood. The subset was: CD45RA-negative fraction. The receptors come from a woman in her 30s in good health.

This clone was found a few times. The chain carries TRBV7-8 and TRBJ2-7; D call uncertain. Germline lookup yields CDR1 SGHVS and CDR2 FQNEAQ. V dropped 2 bases and J dropped 3 bases, with 23 bases sitting between them. The length of the CDR3 is 18 residues. The CDR3, as DNA: TGTGCCAGCAGCTTACGGGCCGCAGACGGTTTTGCGAACTACGAGCAGTACTTC. Translating gives CASSLRAADGFANYEQYF.

The chain couples TRBV6-6 to TRBJ1-2; no reliable D call. Looked up from germline, CDR1 is MNHNY and CDR2 is SVGAGI (reference sequence). CDR3 size: 16 residues. V was pared by 0 bases and J by 8 bases, with 19 bases between. CDR3 in DNA: TGTGCCAGCAGTTACTCGAAACCCGGGTTCGCGGAAGGCTACACCTTC. This encodes CASSYSKPGFAEGYTF.

This clone was detected once. The chain uses TRBV11-2 and TRBJ1-1; possibly TRBD1 for D (6 bases). Trimming took off 5 bases at V and 1 base at J, with 14 bases between the two ends. The CDR3 contains 15 residues. Germline-derived CDR1 and CDR2 are SGHAT and FQNNGV. The DNA for the CDR3 is TGTGCCAGCAGCCGTCGACAGGTTCCGAACACTGAAGCTTTCTTT. Protein sequence: CASSRRQVPNTEAFF.